The T cell receptor beta chain described here comes from a study of blood T cell repertoires in COVID-19. Here immunoSEQ multiplex PCR was the method, and the copy in TCRdb shows in-frame clones only, minus some. The repertoire holds about 270,000 clones, with 85% to 95% as singletons. The CDR3 extends over 16 amino acids. The V and J ends lost 3 bases and 4 bases, in that order; junction bases with no gene match: 7. Germline V gives CDR1 KGHSH, CDR2 LQKENI. The rearrangement links TRBV18 to TRBJ1-3; 9 bases fit TRBD1. The sample consisted of PBMCs or T cells enriched from blood (not recorded which). The TCR sequence derives from a man between 35 and 55 years old who had been exposed to COVID-19. Written as DNA, the CDR3 is TGTGCCAGCTCACCCTGGACAGGGGAAATCGGAAACACCATATATTTT. Translation: CASSPWTGEIGNTIYF.